Given below is one T cell receptor beta chain in context. The repertoire was sequenced with immunoSEQ multiplex PCR; TCRdb's copy has only in-frame clones and lacks some. The data contain 110,000 or so clones, approximately 70% of them singletons. Every donor was a Caucasian adult from Nashville, Tennessee. This record belongs to a study of shared clonotypes between healthy human individuals. The CDR3 runs 13 residues. Germline assignment: CDR1 SGHRS and CDR2 YFSETQ. Trimming left V 5 bases short and J 2 bases short, with 11 bases between. The chain has TRBV5-1 and TRBJ2-7; D possibly corresponds to TRBD2 (5 bases). This TCR was recovered from a woman between 25 and 40 years old in good health. Material: memory CD8+ T cells sorted from blood. Subset in this sample: CD45RO+ cells pooled with CCR7-negative TemRA cells. The CDR3 loop reads CASRADLTYEQYF. Here the CDR3 DNA reads TGCGCCAGCAGGGCGGACTTAACCTACGAGCAGTACTTC.